This TCR beta chain was recorded in a study of T cells in Graves' hyperthyroidism and ophthalmopathy. Study observations and caveats: Also found in blood were most expanded thyroid clonotypes above 0.001.

V lost 4 bases to trimming and J lost 5 bases; unmatched junction nucleotides: 9. Germline V gene lookup returns CDR1 SEHNR and CDR2 FQNEAQ (reference sequence). The CDR3 runs to 16 residues. Pregnant or lactating patients were excluded, as were those with uncontrolled infection or other autoimmune disease. RNA transcripts provided the source from which TCR beta CDR3 regions were amplified. The HTBI primer set was used in a first-round RT-PCR of the TCR CDR3. One entry per CDR3 protein results from TCRdb running MiXCR on the multiplex PCR reads. The data hold 300,000 to 450,000 distinct CDR3 sequences, with around a sixth observed a single time. This clonotype was seen ten or more times. Its antigen is as yet unknown.

The sample was blood. The genes are TRBV7-9 and TRBJ2-3, with 10 bases matching TRBD2. The receptor's source is a woman in her late teens or twenties with Graves' hyperthyroidism that later progressed to Graves' ophthalmopathy. Here the CDR3 reads CASSSEREGPRDTQYF. The CDR3 nucleotides are TGTGCCAGCAGCTCCGAGCGGGAGGGCCCGCGAGATACGCAGTATTTT.